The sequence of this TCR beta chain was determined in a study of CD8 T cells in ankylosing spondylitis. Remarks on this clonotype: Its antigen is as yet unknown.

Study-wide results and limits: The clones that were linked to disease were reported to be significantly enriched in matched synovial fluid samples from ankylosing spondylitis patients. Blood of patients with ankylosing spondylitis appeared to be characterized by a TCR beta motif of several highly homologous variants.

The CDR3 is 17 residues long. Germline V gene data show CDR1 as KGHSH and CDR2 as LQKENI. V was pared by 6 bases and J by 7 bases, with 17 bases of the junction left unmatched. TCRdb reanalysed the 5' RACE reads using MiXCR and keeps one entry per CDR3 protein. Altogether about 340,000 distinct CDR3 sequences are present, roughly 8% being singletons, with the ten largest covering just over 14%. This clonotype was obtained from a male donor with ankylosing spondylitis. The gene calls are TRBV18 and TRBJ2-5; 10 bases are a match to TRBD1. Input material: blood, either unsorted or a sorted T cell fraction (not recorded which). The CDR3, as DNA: TGTGCCAGCTCCTCAATCGCCGGGACAGGGGTCCGTGGGACCCAGTACTTC. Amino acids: CASSSIAGTGVRGTQYF.